This is a list of T cell receptor beta chains from one sample in a study of T cells after yellow fever vaccination. TCRdb recomputed calls from the 5' RACE reads with MiXCR, one row per CDR3 protein. The sample gives 250,000 or so distinct CDR3 sequences, approximately 3.5% of which show up once; under 20% is in the top ten. Specimen: PBMCs, collected 15 days after the yellow fever booster vaccination. The receptors here all came from a young man who received the YFV17D yellow fever vaccine. Each CDR3 is given with its conserved first and last residue. D genes are given only for firm matches. The listing skips clone size in some rows; elsewhere it reads once, few, many or a size class.

cdr3_aa cdr3_nt j_call clone_size v_call d_call
CASSPSGSSYEQYF TGTGCCAGCTCACCTTCCGGGAGCTCCTACGAGCAGTACTTC TRBJ2-7 many TRBV18 .
CASSQDGDPQGAYGYTF TGCGCCAGCAGCCAAGACGGCGACCCACAGGGGGCCTATGGCTACACCTTC TRBJ1-2 many TRBV4-1 TRBD1
CASTMPLHLLGHNYGYTF TGTGCCAGCACCATGCCCCTACATTTACTGGGACACAACTATGGCTACACCTTC TRBJ1-2 many TRBV7-9 .
CASSHPSPGQGTLNYGYTF TGTGCCAGCAGCCATCCCTCTCCGGGACAGGGCACTCTTAACTATGGCTACACCTTC TRBJ1-2 many TRBV4-2 TRBD1
CASSLRQAEGDQPQHF TGTGCCAGCAGTCTTCGCCAGGCGGAAGGGGATCAGCCCCAGCATTTT TRBJ1-5 many TRBV28 .
CASSWGGEQYF TGCGCCAGCAGTTGGGGAGGCGAGCAGTACTTC TRBJ2-7 many TRBV5-1 .
CASSYDTTINYGYTF TGTGCCAGCAGCTACGACACAACAATTAACTATGGCTACACCTTC TRBJ1-2 many TRBV7-2 .
CASSYLEQLQHF TGTGCCAGCAGTTACCTCGAACAGCTCCAGCATTTT TRBJ1-5 . TRBV6-2/TRBV6-3 .
CASSLGTSVNEQFF TGTGCCAGCAGCCTTGGGACTAGCGTTAATGAGCAGTTCTTC TRBJ2-1 few TRBV5-4 TRBD2
CASSLWGQDTDTQYF TGTGCCAGCAGTTTATGGGGACAGGACACAGATACGCAGTATTTT TRBJ2-3 many TRBV28 TRBD1
CASSALEGGGNQPQHF TGTGCCAGCAGCGCACTGGAGGGGGGCGGCAATCAGCCCCAGCATTTT TRBJ1-5 few TRBV28 .
CASSVAESANYGYTF TGTGCCAGCAGCGTAGCTGAGAGCGCTAACTATGGCTACACCTTC TRBJ1-2 many TRBV9 .
CASSRGQDPPTQYF TGTGCCAGCAGCCGCGGACAGGACCCACCGACCCAGTACTTC TRBJ2-5 few TRBV11-2 TRBD1
CASSLRDRGYRAFF TGTGCCAGCAGTTTGAGGGACAGGGGATATCGCGCTTTCTTT TRBJ1-1 many TRBV27 TRBD1
CSARGWDGGSPQHF TGCAGTGCTAGGGGGTGGGACGGAGGTTCGCCCCAGCATTTT TRBJ1-5 few TRBV20-1 .
CAWSVRRADTQYF TGTGCCTGGAGTGTGCGCAGGGCAGATACGCAGTATTTT TRBJ2-3 few TRBV30 .
CASSYSDPGQETQYF TGTGCCAGCAGTTACTCGGACCCGGGGCAAGAGACCCAGTACTTC TRBJ2-5 many TRBV6-6 .
CASSQLLYEQYF TGTGCCAGCAGCCAATTACTCTACGAGCAGTACTTC TRBJ2-7 many TRBV16 .
CASSLGQPQHF TGTGCCAGCAGTTTAGGGCAGCCCCAGCATTTT TRBJ1-5 many TRBV6-6 .
CASSVGSWAYNEQFF TGTGCCAGCAGCGTCGGTAGTTGGGCCTACAATGAGCAGTTCTTC TRBJ2-1 many TRBV9 .
CASSYSTSSYEQYF TGTGCCAGCAGTTACTCGACTAGCTCCTACGAGCAGTACTTC TRBJ2-7 many TRBV6-2/TRBV6-3 .
CASSQVVGATEAFF TGTGCCAGCAGCCAAGTCGTAGGGGCCACTGAAGCTTTCTTT TRBJ1-1 many TRBV4-2 .
CASSLVARPYGYTF TGTGCCAGCAGCTTAGTTGCCAGACCTTATGGCTACACCTTC TRBJ1-2 many TRBV7-2 .
CASSLAGLSGGYNEQFF TGTGCCAGCAGCTTGGCCGGCCTGAGCGGGGGTTACAATGAGCAGTTCTTC TRBJ2-1 many TRBV5-6 TRBD2
CASSLGTGMYNEQFF TGTGCCAGCAGCTTAGGGACAGGGATGTACAATGAGCAGTTCTTC TRBJ2-1 many TRBV7-2 TRBD1
CASSFGYPQETQYF TGTGCCAGCAGTTTTGGCTACCCTCAAGAGACCCAGTACTTC TRBJ2-5 many TRBV12-3/TRBV12-4 .
CASAGTNTGELFF TGTGCCAGCGCGGGGACGAACACCGGGGAGCTGTTTTTT TRBJ2-2 many TRBV12-3/TRBV12-4 .
CASSLFAQATGNTIYF TGTGCCAGCAGTTTATTCGCACAGGCTACTGGAAACACCATATATTTT TRBJ1-3 many TRBV12-3/TRBV12-4 .
CSALDWFGRGHQPQHF TGCAGTGCTTTAGACTGGTTCGGCAGGGGGCATCAGCCCCAGCATTTT TRBJ1-5 many TRBV20-1 TRBD1
CASSLGRKGSNQPQHF TGTGCCAGCAGCTTGGGAAGGAAGGGTAGCAATCAGCCCCAGCATTTT TRBJ1-5 many TRBV5-6 .
CASSTESQPQHF TGTGCCAGCAGTACAGAGAGTCAGCCCCAGCATTTT TRBJ1-5 many TRBV12-3/TRBV12-4 .
CASSRGVDEKLFF TGTGCCAGCAGCCGAGGGGTGGATGAAAAACTGTTTTTT TRBJ1-4 many TRBV7-6 .
CASSRAGTSTDTQYF TGCGCCAGCAGTAGAGCCGGGACGAGCACAGATACGCAGTATTTT TRBJ2-3 many TRBV10-2 .
CSATTSGGKSGTDTQYF TGCAGTGCTACGACTAGCGGGGGGAAAAGTGGCACAGATACGCAGTATTTT TRBJ2-3 many TRBV20-1 TRBD2
CATSRYIHETQYF TGTGCCACCAGCAGGTACATTCACGAGACCCAGTACTTC TRBJ2-5 many TRBV15 .
CASSELGEQFF TGTGCCAGCAGCGAATTAGGTGAGCAGTTCTTC TRBJ2-1 . TRBV7-9 .
CASSLESLISYNEQFF TGTGCCAGCAGCTTAGAATCGCTGATCTCCTACAATGAGCAGTTCTTC TRBJ2-1 many TRBV7-9 .
CATSRDGAVRTQYF TGTGCCACCAGCAGAGATGGGGCCGTTCGGACCCAGTACTTC TRBJ2-5 many TRBV15 .
CASSEQTGNTIYF TGTGCCAGCAGTGAACAGACTGGAAACACCATATATTTT TRBJ1-3 many TRBV6-1 .
CASSSLSAVRGELFF TGCGCCAGCAGCTCTCTATCGGCGGTCCGCGGGGAGCTGTTTTTT TRBJ2-2 few TRBV4-3 .
CASSPSDREGPGELFF TGTGCCAGCAGCCCCTCCGACAGGGAAGGGCCCGGGGAGCTGTTTTTT TRBJ2-2 many TRBV7-3 TRBD1
CASSLAGAGTQYF TGTGCCAGCAGCTTAGCTGGCGCGGGTACTCAGTATTTT TRBJ2-3 many TRBV7-9 .
CASRDRGRYGYTF TGTGCCAGCAGAGACAGGGGCCGCTATGGCTACACCTTC TRBJ1-2 many TRBV6-1 TRBD1
CASSRKQNTGELFF TGCGCCAGCAGCAGAAAGCAGAACACCGGGGAGCTGTTTTTT TRBJ2-2 many TRBV5-1 .
CASSLPVVGPRSTDTQYF TGTGCCAGCAGCTTACCGGTAGTGGGCCCGCGATCCACAGATACGCAGTATTTT TRBJ2-3 many TRBV7-8 .
CASSDYRRGGEKLFF TGTGCCAGCAGCGACTACCGGCGGGGTGGGGAAAAACTGTTTTTT TRBJ1-4 many TRBV5-5 .
CASSDSGTDVTNYGYTF TGTGCCAGCAGTGACTCCGGGACAGATGTGACTAACTATGGCTACACCTTC TRBJ1-2 many TRBV6-6 TRBD1
CASSTSTGNYGYTF TGTGCCAGCAGCACTTCGACTGGGAACTATGGCTACACCTTC TRBJ1-2 few TRBV9 .
CASSLSIGTLGGGHASPLHF TGTGCCAGCAGCTTGAGTATCGGGACTCTAGGTGGGGGGCATGCTTCACCCCTCCACTTT TRBJ1-6 many TRBV5-6 .
CASSFQEGETQYF TGCGCCAGCAGCTTCCAGGAAGGGGAGACCCAGTACTTC TRBJ2-5 many TRBV5-1 .
CSASYTGYDDQPQHF TGCAGTGCTAGCTACACAGGGTATGACGATCAGCCCCAGCATTTT TRBJ1-5 many TRBV20-1 .
CASSYNQETQYF TGTGCCAGCAGTTACAACCAAGAGACCCAGTACTTC TRBJ2-5 many TRBV6-6 .